One sample yielded the 10 T cell receptor beta chains listed below, sequenced in a study of blood T cell repertoires in COVID-19. Here immunoSEQ multiplex PCR was the method, and the copy in TCRdb shows in-frame clones only, minus some. The sample includes 130,000 or so clones, roughly 79% of them seen just once. Sequencing was done on a sample of peripheral blood. The receptor source for this set is a human donor in a cohort sampled during active COVID-19.

The rearrangement joins TRBV4-2 to TRBJ2-1, with TRBD2 matching 15 bases. The trim removed 4 bases at V and 7 bases at J, leaving 8 bases unmatched. Germline CDR1 and CDR2: LGHNA and YNFKEQ. There are 17 residues in the CDR3. The CDR3 is CASSPLPGLAGGNEQFF. The CDR3 DNA is TGTGCCAGCAGCCCATTGCCGGGACTAGCGGGGGGTAATGAGCAGTTCTTC.

V is TRBV2 and J is TRBJ2-1, with 8 positions matching TRBD2. Germline assignment: CDR1 SNHLY and CDR2 FYNNEI. The CDR3 consists of 14 residues. The ends lost 7 bases at V and 7 bases at J; junction bases unmatched: 9. The CDR3 spells CASNIRGGGNEQFF. The CDR3 DNA is TGTGCCAGCAATATACGGGGGGGCGGAAATGAGCAGTTCTTC.

This clone appeared a single time. The J gene is TRBJ2-1, the V gene TRBV20-1, with 8 bases identical to TRBD1. The CDR3 length is 11 residues. The germline CDR1 and CDR2 sequences are DFQATT and SNEGSKA (reference sequence). J gave up 9 bases and V 6 bases, and 4 bases lay outside the gene matches. The CDR3 protein is CSASGGREQFF. As DNA, the CDR3 is TGCAGTGCCTCAGGGGGCCGTGAGCAGTTCTTC.

This clone was detected a few times. J is TRBJ2-7 and V is TRBV10-3, with D tentatively TRBD1 (5 bases). V dropped 0 bases and J dropped 6 bases, with 12 bases sitting between them. Germline loops: CDR1 ENHRY, CDR2 SYGVKD. The CDR3 runs 14 residues. CDR3: CAISESRTTGEQYF. In DNA, the CDR3 is TGTGCCATCAGTGAGTCAAGGACAACGGGCGAGCAGTACTTC.

This chain joins TRBV6-5 and TRBJ2-7; weak D call: TRBD2 (7 bases). Trimming pared 2 bases from V and 2 bases from J, leaving 13 bases between. CDR1 MNHEY and CDR2 SVGAGI come from the germline V gene. CDR3 length: 15 amino acids. CDR3 protein: CASSYEGGAPYEQYF. In DNA form, the CDR3 reads TGTGCCAGCAGTTACGAAGGGGGGGCCCCCTACGAGCAGTACTTC.

V is TRBV6-4 and J is TRBJ2-3; 8 nucleotides match TRBD1. The junction had 4 bases not matched to a gene; V was cut back by 5 bases and J by 6 bases. The germline CDR1 and CDR2 sequences are MRHNA and SNTAGT. This CDR3 has 13 amino acids. CDR3 region: CASSQGQADTQYF. In DNA form, the CDR3 reads TGTGCCAGCAGTCAGGGACAGGCCGATACGCAGTATTTT.

This chain's CDR3 is CASSSPGQSGANVLTF. DNA of the CDR3: TGTGCCAGCAGCTCCCCTGGACAGTCCGGGGCCAACGTCCTGACTTTC. V is TRBV28 and J is TRBJ2-6; perhaps TRBD1 as D (6 bases). Trimming left V 6 bases short and J 4 bases short, with 16 bases between. CDR3 length equals 16 residues. From germline, CDR1 is MDHEN and CDR2 SYDVKM.

The chain joins TRBV3-1 (or the pseudogene TRBV3-2) to TRBJ1-2; D gene unclear. The CDR3 is made up of 17 amino acids. Trimming pared 4 bases from V and 6 bases from J, leaving 24 bases between. Looked up from germline, CDR1 is LGHDT and CDR2 is YNNKEL (reference sequence). The CDR3 DNA is TGTGCCAGCAGCCCCCAGGTAAGGAAGGAGGAGGATAATGGCTACACCTTC. The encoded protein is CASSPQVRKEEDNGYTF.

The chain employs TRBV30 and TRBJ1-1; D is undetermined. The CDR3 totals 15 residues. The germline gives CDR1 GTSNPN, CDR2 SVGIG (reference sequence). Trimming took 2 bases from V and 0 from J, leaving 13 bases between them. The DNA for the CDR3 is TGTGCCTGGAGTTTTTGGCGGGGTGTGAACACTGAAGCTTTCTTT. Its translation: CAWSFWRGVNTEAFF.

The V call is TRBV6-6, the J call TRBJ1-2, with a possible D match to TRBD1 (6 bases). The CDR3 length is 14 residues. Germline CDR1 is MNHNY and CDR2 is SVGAGI (reference sequence). Trimming removed 6 bases from V and 8 bases from J, with 19 bases in between. CDR3 nucleotide sequence: TGTGCCAGCAGCCGATCGACAGGCACCCACGGCTACACCTTC. Translated: CASSRSTGTHGYTF.